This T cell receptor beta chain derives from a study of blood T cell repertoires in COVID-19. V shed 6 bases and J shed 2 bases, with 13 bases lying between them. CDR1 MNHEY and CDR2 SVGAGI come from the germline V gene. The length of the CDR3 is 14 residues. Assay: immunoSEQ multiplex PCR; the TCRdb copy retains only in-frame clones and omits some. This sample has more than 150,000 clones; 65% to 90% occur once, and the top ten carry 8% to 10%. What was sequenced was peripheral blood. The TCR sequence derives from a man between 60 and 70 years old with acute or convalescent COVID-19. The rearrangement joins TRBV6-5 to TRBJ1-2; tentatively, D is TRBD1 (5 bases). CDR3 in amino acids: CASRAGQYNYGYTF. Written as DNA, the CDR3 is TGTGCCAGCAGGGCCGGACAATACAACTATGGCTACACCTTC.